These T cell receptor beta chains were read from a single sample in a study of cytomegalovirus exposure and HLA in healthy donors. Libraries were prepared by immunoSEQ multiplex PCR; TCRdb keeps only in-frame clonotypes and omits some of them. The sample lists 110,000 to 150,000 clones, 75% to 90% seen once, with roughly 4.8% in the top ten. The sample taken for sequencing was PBMCs. All receptors come from a man between 40 and 49 years old in good health and CMV-seronegative. CDR3s include the opening cysteine and the closing phenylalanine or tryptophan. A D gene is named only where the DNA matches it firmly. The size of a clone is reported for some rows only, either as once, few or many, or as a class for expanded clones.

-,TRBJ2-7,-,TRBV11-3,TGTGCCAGCAGCTTATACAGCGAGGGCTACGAGCAGTACTTC,CASSLYSEGYEQYF
-,TRBJ2-7,TRBD1,TRBV6-1,TGTGCCAGCAGTGCTCGACAGGGGGCGCAAAACGAGCAGTACTTC,CASSARQGAQNEQYF
-,TRBJ2-2,-,TRBV7-2,TGTGCCAGCAGCCCGCAGACTCGCCTCACCACCGGGGAGCTGTTTTTT,CASSPQTRLTTGELFF
-,TRBJ2-7,TRBD2,TRBV5-1,TGCGCCAGCAGCCCGACTAGCGGGGGCAACGAGCAGTACTTC,CASSPTSGGNEQYF
-,TRBJ1-2,-,TRBV5-1,TGCGCCAGCAGCTTGGACCAAGGCGGCTTGACGAGCTATGGCTACACCTTC,CASSLDQGGLTSYGYTF
few,TRBJ2-7,TRBD1,TRBV29-1,TGCAGCGTTGCCCCCCCGGGACAGGGTCCATACGAGCAGTACTTC,CSVAPPGQGPYEQYF
-,TRBJ2-3,TRBD2,TRBV9,TGTGCCAGCAGCGTAGAGAGTAGCGGGGGGTCTTTGAATACGCAGTATTTT,CASSVESSGGSLNTQYF
once,TRBJ2-7,-,TRBV28,TGTGCCAGCACCATAGGCAAGGGGGAGCAGTACTTC,CASTIGKGEQYF
-,TRBJ2-4,TRBD2,TRBV9,TGTGCCAGCAGCGCAGACCCCGGGGGGGGGCGGAACATTCAGTACTTC,CASSADPGGGRNIQYF
-,TRBJ1-4,TRBD1,TRBV4-3,TGCGCCAGCAGCCAGGAAGACAGGGTTGGAGAAAAACTGTTTTTT,CASSQEDRVGEKLFF
-,TRBJ2-5,TRBD2,TRBV7-2,TGTGCCAGCAGCCTCCGATTTAGCGGGGGGGATTCTCAGGGGACCCAGTACTTC,CASSLRFSGGDSQGTQYF
-,TRBJ2-2,TRBD1,TRBV18,TGTGCCAGCTCACCAATCCCGACAGGGGAAACCGGGGAGCTGTTTTTT,CASSPIPTGETGELFF
-,TRBJ2-5,-,TRBV5-1,TGCGCCAGCAGCTTGCGGGGAGCAGAGACCCAGTACTTC,CASSLRGAETQYF